This is a list of T cell receptor beta chains from one sample in a study of Ad26.COV2.S vaccination and SARS-CoV-2 variants. Profiled with immunoSEQ multiplex PCR; TCRdb holds only in-frame clones, not every one. In the table there are approximately 350,000 clones, about 83% of which are singletons. The material was peripheral blood, obtained in a trial of Ad26.COV2.S vaccine versus placebo. These receptors all stem from a person aged 18-65 years who received the Ad26.COV2.S COVID-19 vaccine or a placebo. Each CDR3 is given with its conserved first and last residue. Fields, in order: clone size, J gene, V gene, D gene, CDR3 DNA, CDR3 protein. A D gene is named only where the DNA matches it firmly. Rows give clone size only sometimes, using once, few, many, or a class for an expanded clone.

few | TRBJ1-1 | TRBV18 | . | TGTGCCAGCTTCCGGACTAGGAACACTGAAGCTTTCTTT | CASFRTRNTEAFF
. | TRBJ1-2 | TRBV24-1 | TRBD1 | TGTGCCACCAGTGACCCCGACAGTCCAGGGGGCTATGGCTACACCTTC | CATSDPDSPGGYGYTF
few | TRBJ2-7 | TRBV11-3 | TRBD1 | TGTGCCAGCAGCTCCTACAGGGGTGCCTACGAGCAGTACTTC | CASSSYRGAYEQYF
. | TRBJ1-1 | TRBV5-1 | . | TGCGCCAGCAGCGGGACACCAAACACTGAAGCTTTCTTT | CASSGTPNTEAFF
. | TRBJ2-1 | TRBV11-2 | . | TGTGCCAGCAGCTTATATGTGTACAATGAGCAGTTCTTC | CASSLYVYNEQFF
. | TRBJ1-2 | TRBV15 | . | TGTGCCACCAGAAGCTACGGATCTAACTATGGCTACACCTTC | CATRSYGSNYGYTF
. | TRBJ2-1 | TRBV7-2 | . | TGTGCCAGCAGCTTGGATGGCGGGACCTACAATGAGCAGTTCTTC | CASSLDGGTYNEQFF
. | TRBJ1-2 | TRBV19 | TRBD1 | TGTGCCAGTAGGTCGTCGGACAGGGTATATGGCTACACCTTC | CASRSSDRVYGYTF
. | TRBJ1-3 | TRBV28 | . | TGTGCCAGCAGTTTTAGGGGACCAGGAAACACCATATATTTT | CASSFRGPGNTIYF
few | TRBJ1-2 | TRBV6-5 | . | TGTGCCAGCAGTTACTCGGGACGGGGGTCTTATGGCTACACCTTC | CASSYSGRGSYGYTF
. | TRBJ2-1 | TRBV11-2 | . | TGTGCCAGCAGCCTTCCTAGGGGGGGCGTCTATGAGCAGTTCTTC | CASSLPRGGVYEQFF
. | TRBJ2-7 | TRBV4-1 | TRBD1 | TGCGCCAGTGGGGGACAGGGGAACGACGAGCAGTACTTC | CASGGQGNDEQYF
once | TRBJ2-1 | TRBV18 | . | TGTGCCAGCTCACCACGGTCTGGGTATGAGCAGTTCTTC | CASSPRSGYEQFF
. | TRBJ2-1 | TRBV5-1 | . | TGCGCCAGCAGCCCAGGGAGTCGAAGTACGAATGAGCAGTTCTTC | CASSPGSRSTNEQFF
. | TRBJ2-7 | TRBV7-9 | TRBD1 | TGTGCCAGCAGCTTAGGGGCAGGGGGCTTTTCCGAGCAGTACTTC | CASSLGAGGFSEQYF
. | TRBJ2-7 | TRBV7-9 | TRBD1 | TGTGCCAGCAGCCTGGACAGGGTTGGCGAGCAGTACTTC | CASSLDRVGEQYF
. | TRBJ1-6 | TRBV30 | . | TGTGCCTGCGGAGGCCAGTTACAAAATTCACCCCTCCACTTT | CACGGQLQNSPLHF
. | TRBJ1-2 | TRBV5-4 | . | TGTGCCAGCAGCAAGGACCTGACAGGAGAATATGGCTACACCTTC | CASSKDLTGEYGYTF
. | TRBJ1-1 | TRBV5-5 | . | TGTGCCAGCAGCTCGGCGGTTCTTTGGGGCGCCACTGAAGCTTTCTTT | CASSSAVLWGATEAFF
. | TRBJ2-7 | TRBV18 | TRBD2 | TGTGCCAGCTCTGAGACTAGCGACGACTACGAGCAGTACTTC | CASSETSDDYEQYF
once | TRBJ2-2 | TRBV11-3 | TRBD2 | TGTGCCAGCAGCTTATTTTCGGGGCTAGCGGGAAACACCGGGGAGCTGTTTTTT | CASSLFSGLAGNTGELFF
. | TRBJ1-2 | TRBV19 | . | TGTGCCAGTGGGTTCGACTATGGCTACACCTTC | CASGFDYGYTF
. | TRBJ1-1 | TRBV6-5 | . | TGTGCCAGCAGTTCCCTGAGGCTTCTGAACACTGAAGCTTTCTTT | CASSSLRLLNTEAFF
. | TRBJ2-7 | TRBV4-1 | TRBD2 | TGCGCCAGCAGCTACCAGCGGGAGAGCGAGCAGTACTTC | CASSYQRESEQYF
. | TRBJ1-2 | TRBV4-3 | . | TGCGCCAGCAGCCAAGGACCAGGGCAGGGAGGATTTTATGGCTACACCTTC | CASSQGPGQGGFYGYTF
. | TRBJ2-5 | TRBV3-1/TRBV3-2 | TRBD2 | TGTGCCAGCAGCCACGGACTAGCGGCGTCGACCCAGTACTTC | CASSHGLAASTQYF
many | TRBJ1-1 | TRBV27 | . | TGTGCCACCCTCGGGAGGGTGGAGGGTGAAGCTTTCTTT | CATLGRVEGEAFF
. | TRBJ1-5 | TRBV19 | . | TGTGCCAGTAGAGACTTAGTGAGAGCGGGCAATCAGCCCCAGCATTTT | CASRDLVRAGNQPQHF